This T cell receptor beta chain was found in a study of Japanese encephalitis immunity and Zika vaccine responses (dated by TCRdb to the early 2020s). Looking at the study overall: Included participants received three 5.0 ug doses of alum-adjuvanted ZPIV at weeks 0, 4 and 28. Over 9 participants were given two doses of JEV vaccine (IXIARO) 28 days apart, two to three months before the first ZPIV dose. Before ZPIV, roughly eleven participants were given one dose of YFV vaccine (YF-VAX), while roughly nine participants were flavivirus-naive. The study tested whether CD4 T cell responses to the Zika vaccine were shaped by prior Japanese encephalitis virus (JEV) or yellow fever virus (YFV) vaccination. For stimulation, either ZIKV structural-protein peptide pools divided into flavivirus-conserved and non-conserved sets were used, or JEV or YFV peptides matching the pre-vaccination. In addition, the TCR repertoires of a few flavivirus-naive individuals were analyzed at weeks 2, 6 and 52 after ZPIV vaccination began. The ZIKV peptides, 15-mers that overlapped by 11 residues, were chosen for containing NetMHCpan/NetMHCII-predicted epitopes with affinity below 50 nM. More than 5 representative participants from each pre-vaccination group were selected for TCR sequencing, using samples from week 0 (after pre-vaccination and before ZPIV) and week 52.

PBMCs were labeled with CellTrace CFSE and cultured for five to six days in RPMI with 8% human serum plus peptide pools at around 1 ug/mL each. Unfixed proliferating CD4 T cells were sorted on a BD FACSAria as live CD56-CD19-CD16-CD3+CD4+ CFSE-low cells. Enrolled adults were healthy and were found to be seronegative for ZIKV, JEV, YFV, DENV and WNV by microneutralization screening. The samples were taken from a phase 1, double-blinded, randomized, placebo-controlled trial testing an alum-adjuvanted Zika purified-inactivated virus (ZPIV) vaccine. Peripheral blood mononuclear cells were isolated using a standard procedure and kept frozen in liquid nitrogen until needed. The investigation overall reported the following: After ZPIV, a significant decrease in repertoire richness of CD4 T cells responding to conserved ZIKV epitopes was observed in JEV-pre-vaccinated donors. Sample size limitations prevented peptide-pool deconvolution, so the individual peptides driving cross-reactive responses were not identified. CD8 T cell responses of very low magnitude were detected against ZIKV peptide pools and were observed in only a few individuals. Compared with YFV-pre-vaccinated donors, JEV-pre-vaccinated donors had higher repertoire similarity across time-points and stimulations, indicating that more clonotypes were common to ZIKV and JEV stimulation. Samples were clustered by participant, with no similarity observed between individuals, suggesting that no public TCRs were detected. Rather than the whole vaccinated cohort, the analysis covered just a subset of trial participants, namely those who received three doses and had adequate samples.

Library prep was done by 5' RACE. Before sequencing, the TCRbeta libraries were pooled in amounts proportional to the number of cells sorted for each library. Total RNA was extracted from sorted cells with RNAzol RT, and cDNA was synthesized with an oligo(dT) primer and a template-switching oligo. Using Kapa HiFi, PCR amplified the TCRbeta V-CDR3-J region between a SMARTer oligo primer and a TCRbeta constant-region primer. Illumina adaptors and sample-specific index barcodes were added in a second PCR, followed by HighPrep bead cleanup and Bioanalyzer confirmation of a band of roughly 650 bp. Sequencing of the libraries was done on an Illumina MiSeq using 2x151 bp paired-end reads. Turning to the authors' computational methods: Reads were demultiplexed with an in-house Java program, and TCRbeta annotations were assigned and clonotypes were counted with MiXCR. Repertoire overlap was assessed with Morisita-Horn indices from the R package vegan, and UPGMA clustering and Circos plots of recurring clonotypes were generated. Shannon diversity and richness were normalized to the maximum possible value based on input cell numbers, so that values between 0 and 1 were obtained. MUSCLE was used to align CDR3beta sequences, SeqinR to compute distances, and R to plot multidimensional scaling. Using fastp trimming at Q25 and MiXCR clonotype assembly, TCRdb reanalyzed the public sequencing data and kept in-frame beta chains. Every entry covers one CDR3 protein and lists the most common genes and DNA from its rows. TCRdb, not the authors, supplied the V and J calls. This sample comprises roughly 320 distinct CDR3 sequences, 1.5% to 2% of them detected only once. The ten largest make up around 30% of the sample.

The CDR3 covers 14 residues, taking in both the cysteine and the phenylalanine. Only CDR3 DNA is held: 42 bases, read in frame from base 1. Relative to germline, V is 0 bases shorter and J is 6 bases shorter, with 12 bases between their ends. CDR1 is given as SGHRS and CDR2 as YFSETQ, both from the germline V gene. This clonotype is deemed large (0.1 to 1%). No base qualities exist here, and no much larger clone lies one base off it. This TCR was recovered from an adult man who received an inactivated Zika virus vaccine. The chain is made from TRBV5-1 and TRBJ2-5; TRBD2 is perhaps the D gene, given 5 matching bases. The source was antigen-activated CD4+ T cells from blood, cultured, collected during a Zika inactivated vaccine study. The nucleotide sequence is given as TGCGCCAGCAGCTTGGCCGGGGAAGGGAAGACCCAGTACTTC. The resulting protein is CASSLAGEGKTQYF.